This T cell receptor (beta chain) was sequenced during a study of vaccination and CD4 T cells after COVID-19. This clonotype was seen a single time. Its antigen remains unknown. The CDR3 is made up of 14 amino acids. After removal of 6 bases from V and 5 bases from J, the junction contained 6 bases not matched to a gene. CD4+ T cells that had been cultured provided DNA sequenced with the Oncomine TCR Beta short-read assay. In this case, cultured CD4+ T cells provided the extracted genomic DNA. TCRdb reprocessed the PCR reads via MiXCR and lists one record per CDR3 protein. The data hold approximately 9,300 distinct CDR3 sequences, with less than 40% observed a single time. The treatment is: approximately 9-day PBMC culture with coronavirus spike peptide pools or control peptides (ViraFEST assay). Collection of the unexposed donor's CD4+ T cells took place before the COVID-19 pandemic (2011-2018). Expansion of antigen-specific T cells with peptide pools by ViraFEST preceded sequencing of TCRs.

J is TRBJ1-5 and V is TRBV12-3 or TRBV12-4; the match to TRBD1 covers 8 bases. The origin of this receptor is a human donor in good health. Sequenced sample: CD4+ T cells from blood, cultured in vitro. CDR3 sequence reads: CASSLQGGDQPQHF. In DNA form, the CDR3 reads TGTGCCAGCAGCTTACAGGGGGGAGATCAGCCCCAGCATTTT.